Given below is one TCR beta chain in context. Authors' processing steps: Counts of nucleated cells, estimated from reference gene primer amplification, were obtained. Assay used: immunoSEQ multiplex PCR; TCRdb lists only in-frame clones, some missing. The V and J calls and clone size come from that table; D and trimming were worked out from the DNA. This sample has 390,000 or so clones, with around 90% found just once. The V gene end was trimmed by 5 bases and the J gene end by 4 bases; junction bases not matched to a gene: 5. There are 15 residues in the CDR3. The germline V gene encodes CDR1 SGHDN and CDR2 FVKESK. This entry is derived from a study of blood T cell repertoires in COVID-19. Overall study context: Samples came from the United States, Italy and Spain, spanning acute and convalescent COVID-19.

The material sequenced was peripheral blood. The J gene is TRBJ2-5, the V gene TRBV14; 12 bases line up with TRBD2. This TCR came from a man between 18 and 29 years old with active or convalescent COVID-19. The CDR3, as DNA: TGTGCCAGCAGCTTTCGACTAGCGGGGGCAGAGACCCAGTACTTC. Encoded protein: CASSFRLAGAETQYF.